The T cell receptor (beta chain) under discussion was sequenced for a study of cytomegalovirus exposure and HLA in healthy donors. Study results and limitations: The majority of TCR sequences were rare, yet some public TCRs appeared in many donors.

13 Jbeta primers and 60 Vbeta primers were used for the PCR. In the original processing: Around 83 million unique TCR beta chains, 9 million to 12 million shared, were counted in a later analysis. Profiled with immunoSEQ multiplex PCR; TCRdb holds only in-frame clones, not every one. The V and J calls and the clone size are those of that table, but D and trimming were determined from the DNA. This repertoire shows about 130,000 clones, under 12% found once; its top ten account for approximately 4.5%. This clone has just a few counts. No antigen is known for it. The V and J ends lost 3 bases and 2 bases respectively, with 10 bases between them. This CDR3 has 14 amino acids. Germline CDR1 reads LNHDA; CDR2 reads SQIVND (reference sequence).

The sequence was obtained from a woman younger than 35 in good health and CMV-seropositive. The chain recombines TRBV19 with TRBJ1-1, with D hard to call. Material for sequencing was PBMCs. The CDR3 sequence: CASSMGTGNTEAFF. In DNA form, the CDR3 reads TGTGCCAGTAGTATGGGTACGGGAAACACTGAAGCTTTCTTT.